This is a list of T cell receptor beta chains from one sample in a study of T cell repertoires in cytomegalovirus infection. Which antigens these TCRs recognize remains unknown. TCRdb re-called the reads with MiXCR, one entry per CDR3 protein. The sample contains about 570,000 distinct CDR3 sequences, roughly 42% of which appear only once. Sequences were derived from cultured PBMCs, sampled from culture after CMV antigen stimulation. The receptors derive from a human donor in good health (CMV status not recorded). Some clones in this sample may be carry-over from other donors' samples. Each CDR3 is given with its conserved first and last residue. Fields, in order: clone size, V gene, D gene, J gene, CDR3 DNA, CDR3 protein. The D gene is left open where the match is weak. Clone size is shown for a subset of rows, as once, few, many or a class of expanded clone.

size: -
V: TRBV7-6
D: -
J: TRBJ2-1
DNA: TGTGCCAGCAGCCCTGGTGGGGGGAGGCCCTCCGATGAGCAGTTCTTC
CDR3: CASSPGGGRPSDEQFF

size: few
V: TRBV7-9
D: -
J: TRBJ2-7
DNA: TGTGCCAGCAGCCAAGGGCGGCAGGAGAACTACGAGCAGTACTTC
CDR3: CASSQGRQENYEQYF

size: -
V: TRBV19
D: -
J: TRBJ2-3
DNA: TGTGCCAGTAGTAGCAGACCTAGCACAGGTACGCAGTATTTT
CDR3: CASSSRPSTGTQYF

size: -
V: TRBV11-2
D: TRBD2
J: TRBJ2-7
DNA: TGTGCCAGCAGCTTTACTAGCGGGACCTACGAGCAGTACTTC
CDR3: CASSFTSGTYEQYF

size: -
V: TRBV19
D: -
J: TRBJ1-3
DNA: TGTGCCAGTAGTCCCGGGAATGGAAACACCATATATTTT
CDR3: CASSPGNGNTIYF

size: -
V: TRBV5-1
D: -
J: TRBJ1-3
DNA: TGCGCCAGCAGAGACCGGAGCTCTGGAAACACCATATATTTT
CDR3: CASRDRSSGNTIYF

size: -
V: TRBV7-2
D: TRBD2
J: TRBJ2-5
DNA: TGTGCCAGCAGCTTGCGGACTAGCGGGGGGCCTGTTACGGAGACCCAGTACTTC
CDR3: CASSLRTSGGPVTETQYF

size: few
V: TRBV7-8
D: -
J: TRBJ2-1
DNA: TGTGCCAGCAGCCTACACCGGGATGGGGCGGGATCCTCTAATTTGAACAATGAGCAGTTCTTC
CDR3: CASSLHRDGAGSSNLNNEQFF

size: -
V: TRBV2
D: -
J: TRBJ2-5
DNA: TGTGCCAGCGCACGGAACCAAGAGACCCAGTACTTC
CDR3: CASARNQETQYF

size: many
V: TRBV7-8
D: -
J: TRBJ2-5
DNA: TGTGCCAGCAGCTCTTACCAAGAGACCCAGTACTTC
CDR3: CASSSYQETQYF

size: -
V: TRBV24-1
D: TRBD2
J: TRBJ2-1
DNA: TGTGCCACCAGTGATTCCAACGGGGGGGCTCTGAGTGAGCAGTTCTTC
CDR3: CATSDSNGGALSEQFF

size: -
V: TRBV10-2
D: TRBD2
J: TRBJ2-2
DNA: TGCGCCAGCAGTGACCGACTAGCGGGAGGGAACACCGGGGAGCTGTTTTTT
CDR3: CASSDRLAGGNTGELFF

size: -
V: TRBV6-2/TRBV6-3
D: TRBD2
J: TRBJ2-7
DNA: TGTGCCAGCAGTTACCATCCAGCGGGGCTAATAAACTCCTACGAGCAGTACTTC
CDR3: CASSYHPAGLINSYEQYF

size: few
V: TRBV11-2
D: -
J: TRBJ2-3
DNA: TGTGCCAGCAGCCGCGGGGCGTCGATACCGGATACGCAGTATTTT
CDR3: CASSRGASIPDTQYF

size: few
V: TRBV2
D: TRBD2
J: TRBJ2-1
DNA: TGTGCCATCGGCCCCACTAGCGGGATCTACAATGAGCAGTTCTTC
CDR3: CAIGPTSGIYNEQFF

size: few
V: TRBV7-8
D: -
J: TRBJ2-2
DNA: TGTGCCAGCAGCTTAGAGATCCGGAACACCGGGGAGCTGTTTTTT
CDR3: CASSLEIRNTGELFF

size: few
V: TRBV12-3/TRBV12-4
D: -
J: TRBJ1-6
DNA: TGTGCCAGCAGTTTACGGGGGGGGAATTCACCCCTCCACTTT
CDR3: CASSLRGGNSPLHF

size: many
V: TRBV7-8
D: -
J: TRBJ1-6
DNA: TGTGCCAGCAGCGGGATTGTGGGGGTGAATTCACCCCTCCACTTT
CDR3: CASSGIVGVNSPLHF

size: -
V: TRBV20-1
D: TRBD2
J: TRBJ2-4
DNA: TGCAGTGCCCTTAGCGGGGCCGGGGACATTCAGTACTTC
CDR3: CSALSGAGDIQYF

size: few
V: TRBV7-2
D: TRBD2
J: TRBJ2-5
DNA: TGTGCCAGCAGCTTAAGCGGGAGGCCCGGGGGAGAGACCCAGTACTTC
CDR3: CASSLSGRPGGETQYF

size: -
V: TRBV2
D: -
J: TRBJ2-5
DNA: TGTGCCAGCAGTGACTCCGGGACCCAAGAGACCCAGTACTTC
CDR3: CASSDSGTQETQYF

size: -
V: TRBV11-2
D: -
J: TRBJ2-6
DNA: TGTGCCAGCAGCTTAGTCCCAGGGGGACTGTCTGGGGCCAACGTCCTGACTTTC
CDR3: CASSLVPGGLSGANVLTF

size: many
V: TRBV7-2
D: -
J: TRBJ2-3
DNA: TGTGCCAGCAGTCTGATGGCGGTGAGACGGGGTACGCAGTATTTT
CDR3: CASSLMAVRRGTQYF

size: -
V: TRBV10-3
D: -
J: TRBJ2-1
DNA: TGTGCCACCTTTCAGGGTCTTGGTGAGCAGTTCTTC
CDR3: CATFQGLGEQFF

size: -
V: TRBV7-8
D: -
J: TRBJ2-5
DNA: TGTGCCAGCAGCCCGCGACTAGTGTGGGAGACCCAGTACTTC
CDR3: CASSPRLVWETQYF

size: few
V: TRBV6-2/TRBV6-3
D: TRBD2
J: TRBJ2-1
DNA: TGTGCCAGCAGGGGGACTAGCGGCAATGAGCAGTTCTTC
CDR3: CASRGTSGNEQFF

size: once
V: TRBV12-3/TRBV12-4
D: -
J: TRBJ2-2
DNA: TGTGCCAGCAGTTTGGAGTCCCCTACAGGGAGGCTGTTTTTT
CDR3: CASSLESPTGRLFF

size: many
V: TRBV12-3/TRBV12-4
D: -
J: TRBJ2-7
DNA: TGTGCCAGCAGTTCCACGAGCTCCTACGAGCAGTACTTC
CDR3: CASSSTSSYEQYF

size: few
V: TRBV7-6
D: TRBD1
J: TRBJ2-2
DNA: TGTGCCAGCAGCCCTGGGACAGCTCCCGGGGAGCTGTTTTTT
CDR3: CASSPGTAPGELFF

size: few
V: TRBV12-3/TRBV12-4
D: -
J: TRBJ1-4
DNA: TGTGCCAGCAGTTTGGGGACCTCGGCAACTAATGAAAAACTGTTTTTT
CDR3: CASSLGTSATNEKLFF